This T cell receptor beta chain was profiled in a study of blood T cells in healthy people across ages. Trimming cost V 7 bases and J 2 bases, with 14 bases left between them. The V gene's germline CDR1 is SGHTA and CDR2 FQGNSA. There are 14 residues in the CDR3. The second PCR ran roughly 6 to 11 cycles with a sample-barcoded 5' primer and J-beta primers. TCRdb processed the 5' RACE reads anew with MiXCR; each CDR3 protein has one entry. This repertoire shows some 640,000 distinct CDR3 sequences, under 30% found once; its top ten account for around a sixth. PBMCs numbering at least 7 million were isolated per sample. Per sample, at least 5.5 micrograms of total RNA were extracted.

Sequencing input: blood. J is TRBJ2-5 and V is TRBV7-2, with D perhaps given as TRBD1 or TRBD2 (6 bases each). The clonotype was recovered from a woman aged 80 or older in good health. The CDR3 loop reads CASTGARGQETQYF. CDR3 coding DNA: TGTGCCAGCACGGGGGCGAGGGGACAAGAGACCCAGTACTTC.